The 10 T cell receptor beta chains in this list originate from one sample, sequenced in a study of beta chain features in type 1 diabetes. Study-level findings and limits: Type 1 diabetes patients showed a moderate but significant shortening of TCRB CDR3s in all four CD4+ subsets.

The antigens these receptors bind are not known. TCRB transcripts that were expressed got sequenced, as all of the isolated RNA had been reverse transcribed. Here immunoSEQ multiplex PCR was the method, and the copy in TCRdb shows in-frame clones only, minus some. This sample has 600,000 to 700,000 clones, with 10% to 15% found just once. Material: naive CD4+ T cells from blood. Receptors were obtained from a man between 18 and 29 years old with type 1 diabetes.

The CDR3 region is CASSLGLQNTEAFF. The CDR3 nucleotides read TGTGCCAGCAGCTTAGGACTGCAGAACACTGAAGCTTTCTTT. This chain connects TRBV7-8 to TRBJ1-1, with no clear D. Trimming took 1 base from V and 1 from J, leaving 7 bases between them. Germline-derived CDR1 and CDR2 are SGHVS and FQNEAQ. The CDR3 totals 14 residues. The variable domain in full, with the rest retrieved from reference TRBV7-8 and TRBJ1-1, is GAGVSQSPRYKVAKRGQDVALRCDPISGHVSLFWYQQALGQGPEFLTYFQNEAQLDKSGLPSDRFFAERPEGSVSTLKIQRTQQEDSAVYLCASSLGLQNTEAFFGQGTRLTVV.

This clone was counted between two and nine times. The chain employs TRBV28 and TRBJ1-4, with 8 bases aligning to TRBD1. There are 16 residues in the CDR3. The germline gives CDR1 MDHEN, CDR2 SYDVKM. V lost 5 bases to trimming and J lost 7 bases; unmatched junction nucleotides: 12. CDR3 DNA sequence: TGTGCCAGCAGTGAAAATATCGGGACAGGTGGTGAAAAACTGTTTTTT. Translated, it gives CASSENIGTGGEKLFF.

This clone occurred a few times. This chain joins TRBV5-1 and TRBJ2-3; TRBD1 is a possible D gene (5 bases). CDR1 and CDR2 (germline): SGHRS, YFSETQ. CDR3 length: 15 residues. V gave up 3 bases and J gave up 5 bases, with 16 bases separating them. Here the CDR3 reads CASSSGGRALDTQYF. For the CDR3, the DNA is TGCGCCAGCAGCTCCGGCGGCAGGGCATTAGATACGCAGTATTTT.

The CDR3 DNA sequence: TGTGCCAGCAGCGTATTAGGGGCTCAGTCACCCCTCCACTTT. Translated, it gives CASSVLGAQSPLHF. V usage is TRBV9 and J usage is TRBJ1-6; possible D gene TRBD1, 5 bases. The V end was cut by 1 base, the J end by 10 bases, with 12 bases between. This CDR3 comprises 14 residues. Germline V CDR1 and CDR2: SGDLS, YYNGEE.

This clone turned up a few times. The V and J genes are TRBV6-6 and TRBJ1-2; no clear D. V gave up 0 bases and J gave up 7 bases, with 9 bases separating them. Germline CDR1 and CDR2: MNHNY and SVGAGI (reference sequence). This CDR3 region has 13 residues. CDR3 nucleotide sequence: TGTGCCAGCAGTTACTCGACGGCGGTTGGCTACACCTTC. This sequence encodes CASSYSTAVGYTF.

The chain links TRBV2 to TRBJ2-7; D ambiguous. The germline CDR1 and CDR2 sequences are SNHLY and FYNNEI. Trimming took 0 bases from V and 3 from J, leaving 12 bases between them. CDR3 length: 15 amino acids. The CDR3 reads CASSEASQPGYEQYF. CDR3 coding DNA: TGTGCCAGCAGTGAAGCGAGCCAGCCGGGCTACGAGCAGTACTTC.

DNA of the CDR3: TGTGCCAGCAGGAATGAAGTCCGACAGCCTCTCCACTTT. The encoded protein is CASRNEVRQPLHF. This chain joins TRBV6-1 and TRBJ1-6, with a weak D call TRBD1 (5 bases). The CDR3 runs to 13 residues. V lost 6 bases and J lost 16, with 19 bases in between. The germline gives CDR1 MNHNS, CDR2 SASEGT.

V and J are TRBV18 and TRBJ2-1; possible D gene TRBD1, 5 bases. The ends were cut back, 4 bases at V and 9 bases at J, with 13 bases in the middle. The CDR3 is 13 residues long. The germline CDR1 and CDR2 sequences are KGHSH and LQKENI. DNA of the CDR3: TGTGCCAGCTCACGGGCAGGGCAATCTGAGCAGTTCTTC. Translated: CASSRAGQSEQFF.

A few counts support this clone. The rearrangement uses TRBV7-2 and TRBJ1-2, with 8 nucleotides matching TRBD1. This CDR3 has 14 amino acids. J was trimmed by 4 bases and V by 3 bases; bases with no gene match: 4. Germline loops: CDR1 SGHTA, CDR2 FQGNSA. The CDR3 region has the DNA TGTGCCAGCAGCTTCCCCGGACAGGGCTATGGCTACACCTTC. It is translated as CASSFPGQGYGYTF.

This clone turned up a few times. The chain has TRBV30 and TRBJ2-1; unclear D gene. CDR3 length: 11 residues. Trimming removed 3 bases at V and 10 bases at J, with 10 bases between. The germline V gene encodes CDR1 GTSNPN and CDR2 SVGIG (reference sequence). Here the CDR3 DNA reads TGTGCCTGGAGCTGGTACGCCGAGCAGTTCTTC. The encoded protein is CAWSWYAEQFF.